This T cell receptor beta chain was recorded in a study of shared clonotypes between healthy human individuals. The V gene lost 2 bases and the J gene lost 4 bases, with 11 bases spanning the gap. Germline V gives CDR1 MNHEY, CDR2 SVGAGI. CDR3 length: 15 residues. Repertoires were generated with immunoSEQ multiplex PCR, while TCRdb's copy carries only in-frame clones and drops some. This table holds 1.5 million to 2.5 million clones, over 85% found once. Naive-designated CD8 cells lacked CD45RO, were positively enriched for CCR7, and omitted terminally differentiated effector memory CD45RA+ cells. The sequencing input was naive CD8+ T cells sorted from blood. The origin of this receptor is a man aged 18 to 35 in good health. The chain links TRBV6-5 to TRBJ2-2, with D possibly TRBD2 on 5 matching bases. CDR3 DNA: TGTGCCAGCAGTTACGTTAGCGAGTTCACCGGGGAGCTGTTTTTT. Translation: CASSYVSEFTGELFF.